Below are 20 T cell receptor beta chains sequenced from a single sample in a study of blood T cells in healthy people across ages (dated by TCRdb to between 2014 and 2017). The library was generated by 5' RACE. TCRdb records Illumina HiSeq 2500 as the sequencer. A second PCR of roughly 6 to 11 cycles was run with a J-beta primer mix and a sample-barcoded 5' primer. Through fastp at Q25 and MiXCR, TCRdb rebuilt clones from the public reads, retaining in-frame beta chains. CDR3 protein sequences are deduplicated, and each keeps its most common genes and DNA. The table for this sample lists roughly 800,000 distinct CDR3 sequences; 55% to 70% of them were counted only once. The top ten hold 20% to 25% of the sample. The sample taken for sequencing was blood. The origin of the receptors is a man aged 25-40 years in good health.

This chain uses TRBV2 with TRBJ2-1; TRBD2 matches 11 bases. The germline V gene encodes CDR1 SNHLY and CDR2 FYNNEI. Unmatched junction bases numbered 13, after V lost 7 bases and J lost 8 bases. This CDR3 contains 16 residues. The CDR3, as DNA: TGTGCCAGCATTGGGGTTAGCGGGGGGGCCTTCTATGAGCAGTTCTTC. Translating gives CASIGVSGGAFYEQFF.

CDR3 region: CASSHWAGAAYEQYF. DNA for the CDR3: TGTGCCAGCAGCCACTGGGCGGGAGCCGCCTACGAGCAGTACTTC. The rearrangement uses TRBV7-2 and TRBJ2-7; 7 nucleotides match TRBD2. In germline, CDR1 is SGHTA, CDR2 FQGNSA. This CDR3 has 15 residues. V dropped 5 bases and J dropped 2; count of bases not matched to a gene: 9.

This clonotype showed up just a few times. This sequence joins TRBV20-1 and TRBJ2-7, with unresolved D. The germline V and J ends were trimmed by 3 bases and 4 bases, with 7 bases remaining between them. The CDR3 sequence is 11 residues long. CDR1 is DFQATT and CDR2 is SNEGSKA in the germline V gene (reference sequence). The DNA of the CDR3 is TGCAGTGCTAGTCCCGTATACGAGCAGTACTTC. Protein: CSASPVYEQYF.

This clonotype was observed a handful of times. The chain couples TRBV5-1 to TRBJ2-1; possible D gene TRBD2, 5 bases. This CDR3 contains 18 residues. Trimming pared 0 bases from V and 0 bases from J, leaving 16 bases between. Germline lookup yields CDR1 SGHRS and CDR2 YFSETQ. CDR3 sequence reads: CASSLEPLARSSYNEQFF. The DNA of the CDR3 is TGCGCCAGCAGCTTGGAGCCCTTAGCGCGGAGCTCCTACAATGAGCAGTTCTTC.

This clonotype turned up a few times. The V gene is TRBV6-1, the J gene TRBJ2-5; tentative D call: TRBD2 (6 bases). Looked up from germline, CDR1 is MNHNS and CDR2 is SASEGT. V was cut by 11 bases and J by 1 base, with 14 bases left in between. The CDR3 is 13 residues long. The CDR3 DNA follows: TGTGCCGGGGGGAGGAACTTCCAAGAGACCCAGTACTTC. Translated, it gives CAGGRNFQETQYF.

This chain links TRBV7-2 with TRBJ1-2; no clear D gene. Deletions cut 4 bases from V and 8 bases from J, with 20 bases between. From germline, CDR1 is SGHTA and CDR2 FQGNSA. CDR3 size: 15 residues. The CDR3 is CASSYGAGMAWGYTF. In DNA, the CDR3 is TGTGCCAGCAGCTACGGCGCGGGCATGGCGTGGGGCTACACCTTC.

The chain has TRBV9 and TRBJ1-2; D is ambiguous. Germline loops: CDR1 SGDLS, CDR2 YYNGEE. V dropped 6 bases and J dropped 3 bases, with 18 bases sitting between them. CDR3 length: 15 residues. The CDR3 bases are TGTGCCAGCAAGGCCCTTTCTAGGGCGGACTATGGCTACACCTTC. Translating gives CASKALSRADYGYTF.

Remarks on this clonotype: This clone may be a read error of a much larger clone one base away. The V call is TRBV20-1, the J call TRBJ2-7; tentatively, D is TRBD2 (6 bases). Germline V gene lookup returns CDR1 DFQATT and CDR2 SNEGSKA (reference sequence). Trimming removed 7 bases from V and 4 bases from J, with 23 bases in between. This CDR3 contains 15 residues. DNA for the CDR3: TGCAGTGTCGAAGCCGAAAATCGGGGGAGGTACGAGCAGTACTTC. This encodes CSVEAENRGRYEQYF.

The chain has TRBV5-1 and TRBJ2-1, with D possibly being TRBD2 (6 bases). CDR3 length equals 13 residues. Trimming pared 4 bases from V and 6 bases from J, leaving 11 bases between. CDR1 and CDR2 from the germline V gene are SGHRS and YFSETQ. CDR3 sequence (DNA): TGCGCCAGCAGCGCCACTAGCTCCAATGAGCAGTTCTTC. It encodes CASSATSSNEQFF.

This chain uses TRBV10-3 with TRBJ2-5; D gene unclear. This CDR3 has 13 amino acids. Germline V gene sequence: CDR1 ENHRY, CDR2 SYGVKD. Between the trimmed V and J ends, which lost 4 bases and 2 bases, there was a span of 8 bases. The CDR3: CAISAQIQETQYF. CDR3 DNA: TGTGCCATCAGTGCCCAGATTCAAGAGACCCAGTACTTC.

This clonotype was detected once. The chain is built from TRBV6-1 and TRBJ2-3, with TRBD1 as a possible D gene (6 bases). This CDR3 has 15 amino acids. Germline CDR1 and CDR2: MNHNS and SASEGT. The V and J ends lost 6 bases and 2 bases respectively, with 15 bases between them. This CDR3 is CASRSRGQNTDTQYF. In nucleotides, the CDR3 is TGTGCCAGCAGAAGCAGAGGACAGAACACAGATACGCAGTATTTT.

This chain links TRBV20-1 with TRBJ1-1; D is ambiguous. This CDR3 contains 11 residues. Trimming removed 5 bases at V and 3 bases at J, with 7 bases between. The germline CDR1 and CDR2 sequences are DFQATT and SNEGSKA (reference sequence). The CDR3 DNA is TGCAGTGCTTTATTGGACACTGAAGCTTTCTTT. Protein sequence: CSALLDTEAFF.

This clonotype appeared a few times. A junction end diverges from the germline sequence, so it may reflect a read error. The V gene is TRBV27, the J gene TRBJ2-4; possibly TRBD2 for D (6 bases). Per the germline V gene, CDR1 is MNHEY and CDR2 is SMNVEV (reference sequence). There are 14 residues in the CDR3. The chain's CDR3 is CASSFTLAKNIRYF. The CDR3 bases are TGTGCCAGCAGTTTCACACTAGCCAAAAACATTCGGTACTTC.

This chain connects TRBV28 to TRBJ1-6, with 9 bases aligning to TRBD1. This CDR3 comprises 13 residues. The germline V gene encodes CDR1 MDHEN and CDR2 SYDVKM. V trimming: 7 bases; J trimming: 10 bases; junction bases outside the gene matches: 5. CDR3 sequence: CASKGTGYSPLHF. The CDR3 DNA is TGTGCCAGCAAGGGGACAGGGTACTCACCCCTCCACTTT.

This clonotype was seen a handful of times. V is TRBV7-2 and J is TRBJ2-1, with TRBD2 identical over 11 bases. The J segment lost 8 bases and the V segment lost 1 base, leaving 4 bases of the junction unmatched. Germline V CDR1 and CDR2: SGHTA, FQGNSA. The CDR3 is 15 amino acids. The CDR3 protein is CASSLVLTSGDEQFF. CDR3 coding DNA: TGTGCCAGCAGCTTAGTCCTGACTAGCGGGGATGAGCAGTTCTTC.

The chain employs TRBV28 and TRBJ2-3; no firm D call. The CDR3 loop spans 14 amino acids. V lost 6 bases and J 6 bases, leaving 16 bases between the germline ends. Germline loops: CDR1 MDHEN, CDR2 SYDVKM. The CDR3 spells CASRSPHPLDTQYF. DNA for the CDR3: TGTGCCAGCAGATCCCCTCACCCACTGGATACGCAGTATTTT.

The chain couples TRBV10-3 to TRBJ2-5, with TRBD2 matching over 8 bases. The J segment lost 5 bases and the V segment lost 2 bases, leaving 10 bases of the junction unmatched. The length of the CDR3 is 16 residues. CDR1 ENHRY and CDR2 SYGVKD come from the germline V gene. The CDR3, as DNA: TGTGCCATCAGTGAGGCCGAGCGGGAGCTTGGGGAGACCCAGTACTTC. Its protein product is CAISEAERELGETQYF.

This clonotype appeared a few times. The chain is built from TRBV27 and TRBJ2-7; D ambiguous. The CDR3 consists of 14 residues. In germline, CDR1 is MNHEY, CDR2 SMNVEV (reference sequence). V was pared by 2 bases and J by 2 bases, with 10 bases between. Written as DNA, the CDR3 is TGTGCCAGCAGTTTAGGCAGCCATGCCTACGAGCAGTACTTC. Translation gives CASSLGSHAYEQYF.

The chain is built from TRBV11-2 and TRBJ2-1, with D tentatively TRBD1 or TRBD2 (5 bases each). CDR3 size: 13 residues. Germline CDR1 SGHAT, CDR2 FQNNGV. Trimming removed 2 bases at V and 8 bases at J, with 10 bases between. CDR3 DNA: TGTGCCAGCAGCTTACCAGGGAGTTATGAGCAGTTCTTC. It translates to CASSLPGSYEQFF.

The chain is built from TRBV6-1 and TRBJ2-1; D ambiguous. The CDR3 covers 13 residues. The germline V and J ends were trimmed by 6 bases and 8 bases, with 14 bases remaining between them. Germline CDR1 reads MNHNS; CDR2 reads SASEGT. Here the CDR3 reads CASSPLRLDEQFF. DNA of the CDR3: TGTGCCAGCAGCCCCCTCAGATTGGATGAGCAGTTCTTC.